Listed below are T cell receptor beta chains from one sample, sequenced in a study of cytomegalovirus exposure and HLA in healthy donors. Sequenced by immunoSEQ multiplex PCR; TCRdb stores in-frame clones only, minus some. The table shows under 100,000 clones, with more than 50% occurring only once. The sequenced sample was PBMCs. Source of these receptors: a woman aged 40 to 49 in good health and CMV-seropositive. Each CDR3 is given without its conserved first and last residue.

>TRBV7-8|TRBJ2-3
ASSLITGFQGDTQY
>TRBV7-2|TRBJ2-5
ASSLQGLETQY
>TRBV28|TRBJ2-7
ASRAGSFYEQY
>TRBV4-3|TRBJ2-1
ASSQEGGRADEQF
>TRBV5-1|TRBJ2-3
ASSWTGMRADTQY
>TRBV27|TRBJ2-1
ASSLWTSGTNEQF
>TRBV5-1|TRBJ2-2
ASSPDRDNTGELF
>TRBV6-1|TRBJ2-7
ASGRSGNYEQY
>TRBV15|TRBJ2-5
ATSGREGHRTQY
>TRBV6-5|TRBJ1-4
ASRSGTTNEKLF
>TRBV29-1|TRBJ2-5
SVAQGQRQETQY
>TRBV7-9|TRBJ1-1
ASSRRGGLTNTEAF
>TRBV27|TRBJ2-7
ASSSPATSTYEQY
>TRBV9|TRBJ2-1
ASSASGTSTNEQF
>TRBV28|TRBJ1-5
ASSLSGVRKNNQPQH
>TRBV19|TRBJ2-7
ASSRTGGYEQY
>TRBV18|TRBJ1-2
ASSHRDRALGYT
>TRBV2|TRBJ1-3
ASSSRALSGNTIY
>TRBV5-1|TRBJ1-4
ASTPREPTEKLF
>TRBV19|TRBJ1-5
ASSGEGYSNQPQH
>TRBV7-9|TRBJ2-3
ASNPLAGKSTDTQY
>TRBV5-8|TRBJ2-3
ASSLGQESTDTQY
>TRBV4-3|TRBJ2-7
ASSQDWATRGDSYEQY
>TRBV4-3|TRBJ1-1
ASSQDYRSREAF
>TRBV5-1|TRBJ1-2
ASSLAPTGDKGYT
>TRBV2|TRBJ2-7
ASSDGLSYEQY
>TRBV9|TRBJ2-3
ASQRGSDTQY
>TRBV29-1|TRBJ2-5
SVWTSGTQY
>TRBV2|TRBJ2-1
ASRTGFSGLAGANEQF
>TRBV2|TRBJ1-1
ASSEEGEGAF
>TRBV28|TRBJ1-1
ASRQGGYHGGTEAF
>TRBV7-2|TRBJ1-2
ASSPRGQKGYT
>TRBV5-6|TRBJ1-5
ASSLGGLPYPQH
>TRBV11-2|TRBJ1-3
ASSLGANLLY
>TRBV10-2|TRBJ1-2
ASKVEAIWGYT
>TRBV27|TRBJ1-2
ASSLRTGEGYT
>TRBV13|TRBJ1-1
ASSLGGNTEAF
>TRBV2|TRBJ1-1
ASSESDRRTEAF
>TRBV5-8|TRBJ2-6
ASSLESSESSGANVLT
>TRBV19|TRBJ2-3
ASSINIGTDTQY
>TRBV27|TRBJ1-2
ASSLLAGQSNYGYT
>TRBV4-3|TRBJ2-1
ASSQEPAGDSSNEQF
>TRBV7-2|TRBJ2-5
ASSHSRETQY
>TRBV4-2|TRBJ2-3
ASSSKAAGSLEDTQY
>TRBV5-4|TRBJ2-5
ASSQIGETQY
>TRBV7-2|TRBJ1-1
ASSLYVGQGQRTEAF
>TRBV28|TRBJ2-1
ASSFVRDLNNEQF